Listed below are T cell receptor beta chains from one sample, sequenced in a study of blood T cell repertoires in COVID-19. The assay was immunoSEQ multiplex PCR, and TCRdb's table has in-frame clones only and misses some. The table has approximately 250,000 clones, over 70% seen once. The sample taken for sequencing was PBMCs or T cells enriched from blood (not recorded which). The source is a woman aged 40 to 50 who had been exposed to COVID-19. Both conserved end residues are part of each CDR3. D genes are given only for firm matches. Clone size is given for some rows only: seen once, a few or many times, or a class if the clone is expanded.

v_gene: TRBV27; j_gene: TRBJ2-5; abundance: -; len: 14; d_gene: -; CDR3nt: TGTGCCAGCAGCGGGACAAGCACTCAAGAGACCCAGTACTTC; CDR3aa: CASSGTSTQETQYF
v_gene: TRBV9; j_gene: TRBJ2-7; abundance: -; len: 14; d_gene: TRBD1; CDR3nt: TGTGCCAGCAGCGGGGGACAGGGTTATGACGAGCAGTACTTC; CDR3aa: CASSGGQGYDEQYF
v_gene: TRBV15; j_gene: TRBJ1-1; abundance: -; len: 12; d_gene: -; CDR3nt: TGTGCCACCAGCAGAGTCGGGGGGCAAGCTTTCTTT; CDR3aa: CATSRVGGQAFF
v_gene: TRBV7-9; j_gene: TRBJ2-2; abundance: -; len: 17; d_gene: -; CDR3nt: TGTGCCAGCAGCGACACCTCCGTACGTCAGGGCCCCGGGGAGCTGTTTTTT; CDR3aa: CASSDTSVRQGPGELFF
v_gene: TRBV2; j_gene: TRBJ1-2; abundance: -; len: 12; d_gene: TRBD1; CDR3nt: TGTGCCAGCAGGGATCCAGGGGGTGGCTACACCTTC; CDR3aa: CASRDPGGGYTF
v_gene: TRBV9; j_gene: TRBJ1-1; abundance: -; len: 16; d_gene: TRBD1; CDR3nt: TGTGCCAGCAGTATCCGTACAGGGGGCGGGAACACTGAAGCTTTCTTT; CDR3aa: CASSIRTGGGNTEAFF
v_gene: TRBV19; j_gene: TRBJ1-6; abundance: -; len: 19; d_gene: TRBD1; CDR3nt: TGTGCCAGTAGAATGGGGACAGGGGGTGTGAAAGGGAGAAATTCACCCCTCCACTTT; CDR3aa: CASRMGTGGVKGRNSPLHF
v_gene: TRBV6-4; j_gene: TRBJ2-7; abundance: few; len: 15; d_gene: -; CDR3nt: TGTGCCAGCAGTGACTCGATGCAGGGTCCCTACGAGCAGTACTTC; CDR3aa: CASSDSMQGPYEQYF
v_gene: TRBV5-6; j_gene: TRBJ1-1; abundance: -; len: 16; d_gene: TRBD1; CDR3nt: TGTGCCAGCAGCTTGGGGGGACAGGCCCTGAACACTGAAGCTTTCTTT; CDR3aa: CASSLGGQALNTEAFF
v_gene: TRBV11-1; j_gene: TRBJ1-1; abundance: -; len: 15; d_gene: -; CDR3nt: TGTGCCAGCAGCTCACTGACAGGCTTGAACACTGAAGCTTTCTTT; CDR3aa: CASSSLTGLNTEAFF
v_gene: TRBV7-9; j_gene: TRBJ1-6; abundance: -; len: 14; d_gene: -; CDR3nt: TGTGCCAGCAGCCCGACAACTTCCAATTCACCCCTCCACTTT; CDR3aa: CASSPTTSNSPLHF
v_gene: TRBV5-1; j_gene: TRBJ2-5; abundance: -; len: 14; d_gene: TRBD2; CDR3nt: TGTGCCAGCAGCCCCCTAGCGGCACAAGAGACCCAGTACTTC; CDR3aa: CASSPLAAQETQYF
v_gene: TRBV9; j_gene: TRBJ2-5; abundance: -; len: 12; d_gene: -; CDR3nt: TGTGCCAGCAGCCAATCCCAAGAGACCCAGTACTTC; CDR3aa: CASSQSQETQYF
v_gene: TRBV30; j_gene: TRBJ1-6; abundance: -; len: 11; d_gene: -; CDR3nt: TGTGCCTTCTCAGCGGATTCACCCCTCCACTTT; CDR3aa: CAFSADSPLHF
v_gene: TRBV12-3/TRBV12-4; j_gene: TRBJ2-7; abundance: -; len: 12; d_gene: -; CDR3nt: TGTGCCAGCAGTTTCTCCCTCTACGAGCAGTACTTC; CDR3aa: CASSFSLYEQYF
v_gene: TRBV19; j_gene: TRBJ1-5; abundance: few; len: 16; d_gene: -; CDR3nt: TGTGCCAGTACCACCTTGGCATCCACCAGCAATCAGCCCCAGCATTTT; CDR3aa: CASTTLASTSNQPQHF
v_gene: TRBV7-7; j_gene: TRBJ2-7; abundance: -; len: 14; d_gene: TRBD1; CDR3nt: TGTGCCAGCAGCTTGGGACAGGGGGCTTACGAGCAGTACTTC; CDR3aa: CASSLGQGAYEQYF